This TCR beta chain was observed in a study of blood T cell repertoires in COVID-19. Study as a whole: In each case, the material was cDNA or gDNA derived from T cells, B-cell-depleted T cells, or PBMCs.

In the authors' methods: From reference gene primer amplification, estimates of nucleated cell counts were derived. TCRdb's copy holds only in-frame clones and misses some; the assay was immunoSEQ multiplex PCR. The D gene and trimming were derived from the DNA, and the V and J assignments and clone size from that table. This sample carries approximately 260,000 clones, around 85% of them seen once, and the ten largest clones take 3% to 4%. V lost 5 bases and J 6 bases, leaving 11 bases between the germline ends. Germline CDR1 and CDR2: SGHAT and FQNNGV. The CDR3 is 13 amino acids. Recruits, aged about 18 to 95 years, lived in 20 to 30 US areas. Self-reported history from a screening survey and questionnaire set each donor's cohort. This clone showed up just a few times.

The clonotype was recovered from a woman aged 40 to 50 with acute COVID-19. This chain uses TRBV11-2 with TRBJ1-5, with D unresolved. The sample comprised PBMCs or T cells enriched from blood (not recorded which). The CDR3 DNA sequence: TGTGCCAGCAGCCTAACGGAGGGTCAGCCCCAGCATTTT. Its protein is CASSLTEGQPQHF.